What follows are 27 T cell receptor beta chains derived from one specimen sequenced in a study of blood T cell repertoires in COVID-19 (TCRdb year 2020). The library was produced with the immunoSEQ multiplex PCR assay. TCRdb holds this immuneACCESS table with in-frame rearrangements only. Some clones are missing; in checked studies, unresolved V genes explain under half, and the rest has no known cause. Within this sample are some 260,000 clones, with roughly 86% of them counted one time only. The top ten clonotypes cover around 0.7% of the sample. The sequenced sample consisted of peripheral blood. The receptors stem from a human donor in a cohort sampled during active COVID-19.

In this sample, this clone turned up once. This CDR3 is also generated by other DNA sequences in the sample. In DNA, the CDR3 is TGTGCCAGTAGTATTGGGCTAGCGGACTACGAGCAGTACTTC. Translation gives CASSIGLADYEQYF. The J gene is TRBJ2-7, the V gene TRBV19; 7 bases align to TRBD2. Germline lookup yields CDR1 LNHDA and CDR2 SQIVND (reference sequence). V dropped 3 bases and J dropped 3; count of bases not matched to a gene: 5. CDR3 length: 14 residues.

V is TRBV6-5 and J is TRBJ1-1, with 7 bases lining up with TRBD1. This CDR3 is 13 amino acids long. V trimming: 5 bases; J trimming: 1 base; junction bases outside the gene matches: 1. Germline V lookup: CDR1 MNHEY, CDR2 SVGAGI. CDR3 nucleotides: TGTGCCAGCAGTCGACAGGGGAACACTGAAGCTTTCTTT. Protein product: CASSRQGNTEAFF.

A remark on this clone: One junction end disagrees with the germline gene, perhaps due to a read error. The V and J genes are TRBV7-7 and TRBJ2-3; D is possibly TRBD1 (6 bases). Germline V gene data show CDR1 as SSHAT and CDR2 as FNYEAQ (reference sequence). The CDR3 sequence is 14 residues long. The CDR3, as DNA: TGTGCTAGCAGCTTAGACAGGAGCACAGATACGCAGTATTTT. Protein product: CASSLDRSTDTQYF.

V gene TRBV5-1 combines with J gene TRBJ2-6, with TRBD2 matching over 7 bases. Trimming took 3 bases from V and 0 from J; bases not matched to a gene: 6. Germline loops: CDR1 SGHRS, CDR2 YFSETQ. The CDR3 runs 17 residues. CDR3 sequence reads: CASSSGTTFSGANVLTF. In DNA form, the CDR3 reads TGCGCCAGCAGCTCCGGGACTACCTTCTCTGGGGCCAACGTCCTGACTTTC.

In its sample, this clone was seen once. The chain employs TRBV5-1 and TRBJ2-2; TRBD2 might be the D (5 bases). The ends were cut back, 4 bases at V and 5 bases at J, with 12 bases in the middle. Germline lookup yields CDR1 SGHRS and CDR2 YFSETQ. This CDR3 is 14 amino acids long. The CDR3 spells CASSLSRATGELFF. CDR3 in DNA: TGCGCCAGCAGCCTCTCGAGGGCTACCGGGGAGCTGTTTTTT.

The CDR3 sequence is CASSLTSGALRYGYTF. The DNA for the CDR3 is TGCGCCAGCAGCTTGACGTCGGGAGCGCTAAGATATGGCTACACCTTC. The rearrangement links TRBV5-1 to TRBJ1-2; D gene uncertain. The CDR3 sequence is 16 residues long. The V and J ends lost 1 base and 5 bases respectively, with 18 bases between them. In germline, CDR1 is SGHRS, CDR2 YFSETQ.

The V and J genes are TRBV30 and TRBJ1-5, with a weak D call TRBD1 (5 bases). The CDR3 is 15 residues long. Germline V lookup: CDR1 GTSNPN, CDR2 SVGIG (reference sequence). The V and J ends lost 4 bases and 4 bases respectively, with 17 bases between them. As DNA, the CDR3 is TGTGCCTGGAAGTTGGCAGGGAAGCAAAATCAGCCCCAGCATTTT. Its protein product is CAWKLAGKQNQPQHF.

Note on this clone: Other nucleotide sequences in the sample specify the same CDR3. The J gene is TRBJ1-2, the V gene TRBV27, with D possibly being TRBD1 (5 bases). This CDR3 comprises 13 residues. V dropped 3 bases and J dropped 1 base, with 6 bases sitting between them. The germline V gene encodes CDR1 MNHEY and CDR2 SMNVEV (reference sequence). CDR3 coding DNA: TGTGCCAGCAGTTTGACAGTTAACTATGGCTACACCTTC. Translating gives CASSLTVNYGYTF.

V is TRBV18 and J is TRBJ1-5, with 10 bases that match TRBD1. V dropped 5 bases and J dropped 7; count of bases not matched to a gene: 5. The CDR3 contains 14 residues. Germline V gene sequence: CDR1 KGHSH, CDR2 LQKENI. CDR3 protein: CASSRDRGGQPQHF. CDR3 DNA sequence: TGTGCCAGCTCAAGGGACAGGGGAGGCCAGCCCCAGCATTTT. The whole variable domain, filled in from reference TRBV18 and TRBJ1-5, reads NAGVMQNPRHLVRRRGQEARLRCSPMKGHSHVYWYRQLPEEGLKFMVYLQKENIIDESGMPKERFSAEFPKEGPSILRIQQVVRGDSAAYFCASSRDRGGQPQHFGDGTRLSIL.

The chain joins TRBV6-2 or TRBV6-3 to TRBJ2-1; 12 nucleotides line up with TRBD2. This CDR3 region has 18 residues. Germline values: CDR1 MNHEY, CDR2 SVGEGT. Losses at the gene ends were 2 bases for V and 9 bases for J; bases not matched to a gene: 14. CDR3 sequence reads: CASSYLGLAGSRGGEQFF. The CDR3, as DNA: TGTGCCAGCAGTTACCTCGGACTAGCGGGATCTAGGGGAGGTGAGCAGTTCTTC.

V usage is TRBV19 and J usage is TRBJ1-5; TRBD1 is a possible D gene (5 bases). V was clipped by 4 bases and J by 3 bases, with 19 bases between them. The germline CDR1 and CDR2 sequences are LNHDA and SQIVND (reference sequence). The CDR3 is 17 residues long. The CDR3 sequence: CASSSGPRQGHNQPQHF. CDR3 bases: TGTGCCAGTAGTAGCGGACCGAGGCAGGGCCACAATCAGCCCCAGCATTTT.

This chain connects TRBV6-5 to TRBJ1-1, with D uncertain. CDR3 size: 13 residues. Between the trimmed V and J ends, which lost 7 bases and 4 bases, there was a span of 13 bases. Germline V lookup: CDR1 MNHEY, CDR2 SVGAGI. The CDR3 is CASTGIQPTEAFF. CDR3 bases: TGTGCCAGCACCGGGATCCAACCCACTGAAGCTTTCTTT.

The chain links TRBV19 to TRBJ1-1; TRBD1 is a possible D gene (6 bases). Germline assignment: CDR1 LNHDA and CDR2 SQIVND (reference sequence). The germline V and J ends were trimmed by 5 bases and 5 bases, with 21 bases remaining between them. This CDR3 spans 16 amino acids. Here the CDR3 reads CASSPNRVVGGTEAFF. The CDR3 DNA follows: TGTGCCAGTAGTCCGAACAGGGTTGTAGGAGGAACTGAAGCTTTCTTT.

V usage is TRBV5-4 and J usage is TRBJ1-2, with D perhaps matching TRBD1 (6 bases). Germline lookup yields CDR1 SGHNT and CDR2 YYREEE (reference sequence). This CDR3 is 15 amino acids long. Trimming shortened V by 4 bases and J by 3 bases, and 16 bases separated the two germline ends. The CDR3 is CASSGMKDRHYGYTF. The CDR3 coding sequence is TGTGCCAGCAGCGGTATGAAGGACAGACACTATGGCTACACCTTC.

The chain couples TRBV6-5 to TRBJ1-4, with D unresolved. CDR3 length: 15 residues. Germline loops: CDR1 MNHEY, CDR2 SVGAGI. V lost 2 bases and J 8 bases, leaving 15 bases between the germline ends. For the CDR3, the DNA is TGTGCCAGCAGTTACCCTCAACCCCCGGAGGAAAAACTGTTTTTT. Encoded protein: CASSYPQPPEEKLFF.

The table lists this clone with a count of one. The CDR3 is CASSFIPPEYSNQPQHF. In DNA, the CDR3 is TGCGCCAGCAGCTTTATTCCTCCCGAGTATAGCAATCAGCCCCAGCATTTT. J is TRBJ1-5 and V is TRBV5-1; D is unresolved. Trimming took 2 bases from V and 0 from J, leaving 15 bases between them. The CDR3 is made up of 17 amino acids. The germline V gene encodes CDR1 SGHRS and CDR2 YFSETQ.

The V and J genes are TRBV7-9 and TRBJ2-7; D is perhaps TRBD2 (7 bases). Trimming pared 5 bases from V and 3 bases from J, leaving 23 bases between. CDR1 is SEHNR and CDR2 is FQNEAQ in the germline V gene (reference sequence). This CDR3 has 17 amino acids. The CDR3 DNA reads TGTGCCAGCAGCGCCCAGGAAGGGGGAGGGTCGATCTACGAGCAGTACTTC. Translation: CASSAQEGGGSIYEQYF.

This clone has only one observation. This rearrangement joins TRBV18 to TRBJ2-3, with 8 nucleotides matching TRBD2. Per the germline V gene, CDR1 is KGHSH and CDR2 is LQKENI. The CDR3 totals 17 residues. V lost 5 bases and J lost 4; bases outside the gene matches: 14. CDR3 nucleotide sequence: TGTGCCAGCTCATCCTCCTGGACTAGCATGGGTGCAGATACGCAGTATTTT. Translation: CASSSSWTSMGADTQYF.

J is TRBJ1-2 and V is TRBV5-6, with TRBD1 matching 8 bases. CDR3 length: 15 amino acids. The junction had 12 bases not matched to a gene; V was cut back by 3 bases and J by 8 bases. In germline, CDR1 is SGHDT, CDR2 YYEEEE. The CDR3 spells CASSYRTLPGGGYTF. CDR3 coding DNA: TGTGCCAGCAGCTACCGGACCCTCCCAGGGGGCGGCTACACCTTC.

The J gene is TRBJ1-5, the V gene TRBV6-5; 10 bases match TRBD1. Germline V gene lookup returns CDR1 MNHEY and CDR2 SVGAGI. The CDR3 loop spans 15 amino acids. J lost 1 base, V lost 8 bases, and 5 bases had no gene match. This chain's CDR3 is CASFRTGGSNQPQHF. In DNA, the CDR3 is TGTGCCAGCTTCAGGACAGGGGGAAGCAATCAGCCCCAGCATTTT.

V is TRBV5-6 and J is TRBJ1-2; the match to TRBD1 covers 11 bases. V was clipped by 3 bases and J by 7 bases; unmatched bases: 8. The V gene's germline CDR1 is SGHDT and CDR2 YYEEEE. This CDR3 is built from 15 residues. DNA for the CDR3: TGTGCCAGCAGCTCACCGGGACAGGGGGAAGTTGGCTACACCTTC. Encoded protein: CASSSPGQGEVGYTF.

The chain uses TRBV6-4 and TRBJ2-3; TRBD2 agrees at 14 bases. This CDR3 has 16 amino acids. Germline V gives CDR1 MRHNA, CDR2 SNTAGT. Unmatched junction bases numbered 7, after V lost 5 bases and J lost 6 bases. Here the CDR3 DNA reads TGTGCCAGCAGTCTAAGGACTAGCGGGGGGTACGATACGCAGTATTTT. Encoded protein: CASSLRTSGGYDTQYF.

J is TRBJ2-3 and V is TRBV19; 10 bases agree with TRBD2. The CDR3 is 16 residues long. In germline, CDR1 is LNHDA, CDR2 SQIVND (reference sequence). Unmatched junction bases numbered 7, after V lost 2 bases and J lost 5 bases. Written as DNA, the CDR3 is TGTGCCAGTAGTATATTCCTAGCGGGAGCTGAAGATACGCAGTATTTT. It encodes CASSIFLAGAEDTQYF.

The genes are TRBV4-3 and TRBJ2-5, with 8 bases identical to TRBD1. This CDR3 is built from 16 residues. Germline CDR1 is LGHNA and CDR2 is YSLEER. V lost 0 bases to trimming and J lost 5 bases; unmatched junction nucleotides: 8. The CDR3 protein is CASSQDQGAMGETQYF. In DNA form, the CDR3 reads TGCGCCAGCAGCCAAGATCAGGGGGCAATGGGGGAGACCCAGTACTTC.

This chain's CDR3 is CASNNREANEKLFF. Here the CDR3 DNA reads TGTGCCAGCAATAACAGGGAAGCTAATGAAAAACTGTTTTTT. The chain has TRBV7-9 and TRBJ1-4; D possibly corresponds to TRBD1 (6 bases). V gave up 7 bases and J gave up 3 bases, with 12 bases separating them. The CDR3 is made up of 14 amino acids. Germline CDR1 SEHNR, CDR2 FQNEAQ (reference sequence).

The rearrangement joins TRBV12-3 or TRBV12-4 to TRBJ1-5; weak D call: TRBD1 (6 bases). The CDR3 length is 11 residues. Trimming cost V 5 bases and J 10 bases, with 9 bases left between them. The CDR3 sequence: CASSQQGPQHF. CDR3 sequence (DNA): TGTGCCAGCAGTCAACAGGGACCCCAGCATTTT.

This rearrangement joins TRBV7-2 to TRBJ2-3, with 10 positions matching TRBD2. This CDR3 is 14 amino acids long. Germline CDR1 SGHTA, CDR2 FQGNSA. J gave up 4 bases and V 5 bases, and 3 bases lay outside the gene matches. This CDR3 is CASSTLAGADTQYF. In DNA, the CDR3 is TGTGCCAGCAGCACGCTAGCGGGAGCAGATACGCAGTATTTT.